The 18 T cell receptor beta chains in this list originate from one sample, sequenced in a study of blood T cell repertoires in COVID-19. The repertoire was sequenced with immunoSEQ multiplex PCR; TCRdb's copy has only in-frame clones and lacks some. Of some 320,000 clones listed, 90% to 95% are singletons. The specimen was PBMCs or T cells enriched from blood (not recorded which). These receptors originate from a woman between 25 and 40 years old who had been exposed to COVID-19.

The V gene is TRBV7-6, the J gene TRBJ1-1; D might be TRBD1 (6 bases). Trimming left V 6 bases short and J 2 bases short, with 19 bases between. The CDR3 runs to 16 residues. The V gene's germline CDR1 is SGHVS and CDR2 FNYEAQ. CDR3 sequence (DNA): TGTGCCAGCAGTCCGAGGGGAGGGGGGTCCAACACTGAAGCTTTCTTT. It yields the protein CASSPRGGGSNTEAFF. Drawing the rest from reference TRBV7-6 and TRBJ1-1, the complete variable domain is GAGVSQSPRYKVTKRGQDVALRCDPISGHVSLYWYRQALGQGPEFLTYFNYEAQQDKSGLPNDRFSAERPEGSISTLTIQRTEQRDSAMYRCASSPRGGGSNTEAFFGQGTRLTVV.

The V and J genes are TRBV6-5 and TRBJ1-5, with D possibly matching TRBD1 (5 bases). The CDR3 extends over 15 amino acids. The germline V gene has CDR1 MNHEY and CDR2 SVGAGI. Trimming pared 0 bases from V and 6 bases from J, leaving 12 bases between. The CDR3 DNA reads TGTGCCAGCAGTTACTCGTCCAGGGTGCGTCAGCCCCAGCATTTT. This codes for CASSYSSRVRQPQHF.

The CDR3, as DNA: TGTGCCAGCAGTGAACAGGGAACCACCGGGGAGCTGTTTTTT. The encoded protein is CASSEQGTTGELFF. The J gene is TRBJ2-2, the V gene TRBV2, with a tentative D call TRBD1 (5 bases). The V gene's germline CDR1 is SNHLY and CDR2 FYNNEI. The CDR3 loop spans 14 amino acids. Trimming removed 2 bases from V and 4 bases from J, with 8 bases in between. Based on the CDR3 plus reference TRBV2 and TRBJ2-2, the full variable domain is EPEVTQTPSHQVTQMGQEVILRCVPISNHLYFYWYRQILGQKVEFLVSFYNNEISEKSEIFDDQFSVERPDGSNFTLKIRSTKLEDSAMYFCASSEQGTTGELFFGEGSRLTVL.

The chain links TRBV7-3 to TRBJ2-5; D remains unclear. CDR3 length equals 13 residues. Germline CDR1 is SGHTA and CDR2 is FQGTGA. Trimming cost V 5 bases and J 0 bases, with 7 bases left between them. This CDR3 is CASSPSYQETQYF. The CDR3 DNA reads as TGTGCCAGCAGCCCCTCTTACCAAGAGACCCAGTACTTC.

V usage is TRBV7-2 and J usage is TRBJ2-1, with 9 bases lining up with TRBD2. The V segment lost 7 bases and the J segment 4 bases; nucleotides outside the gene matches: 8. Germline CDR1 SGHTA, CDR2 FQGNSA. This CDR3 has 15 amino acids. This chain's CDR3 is CASTEAGGGYNEQFF. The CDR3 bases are TGTGCCAGCACCGAAGCGGGGGGAGGGTACAATGAGCAGTTCTTC.

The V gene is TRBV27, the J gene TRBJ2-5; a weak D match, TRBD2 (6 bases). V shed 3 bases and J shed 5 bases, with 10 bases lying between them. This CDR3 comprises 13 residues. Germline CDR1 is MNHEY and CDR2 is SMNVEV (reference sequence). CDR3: CASSFRGAETQYF. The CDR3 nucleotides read TGTGCCAGCAGTTTCCGCGGGGCGGAGACCCAGTACTTC.

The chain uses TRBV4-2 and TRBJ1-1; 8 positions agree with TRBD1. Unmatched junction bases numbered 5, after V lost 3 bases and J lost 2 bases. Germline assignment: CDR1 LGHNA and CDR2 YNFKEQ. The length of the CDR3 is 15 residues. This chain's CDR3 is CASSHGGQGNTEAFF. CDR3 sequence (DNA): TGTGCCAGCAGCCACGGTGGACAGGGAAACACTGAAGCTTTCTTT.

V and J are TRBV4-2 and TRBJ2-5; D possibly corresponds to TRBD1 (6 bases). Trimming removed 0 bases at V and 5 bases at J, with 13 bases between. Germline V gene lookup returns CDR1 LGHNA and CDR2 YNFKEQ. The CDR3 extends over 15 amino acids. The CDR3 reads CASSQESRGRETQYF. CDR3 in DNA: TGTGCCAGCAGCCAAGAAAGCAGGGGTCGGGAGACCCAGTACTTC.

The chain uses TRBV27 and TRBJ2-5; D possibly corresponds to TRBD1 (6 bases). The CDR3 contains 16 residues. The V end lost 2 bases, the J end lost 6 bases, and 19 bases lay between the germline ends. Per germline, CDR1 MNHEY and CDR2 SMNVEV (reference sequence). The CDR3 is CASSLTYNQGRKTQYF. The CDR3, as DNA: TGTGCCAGCAGTTTAACCTATAACCAGGGGCGGAAGACCCAGTACTTC.

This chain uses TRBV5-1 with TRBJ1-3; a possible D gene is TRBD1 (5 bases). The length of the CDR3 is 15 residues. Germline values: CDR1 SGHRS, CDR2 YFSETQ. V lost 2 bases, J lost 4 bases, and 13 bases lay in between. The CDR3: CASSFSQGWGNTIYF. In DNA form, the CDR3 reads TGCGCCAGCAGCTTCAGCCAGGGCTGGGGAAACACCATATATTTT. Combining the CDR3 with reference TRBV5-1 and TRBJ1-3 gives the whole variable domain KAGVTQTPRYLIKTRGQQVTLSCSPISGHRSVSWYQQTPGQGLQFLFEYFSETQRNKGNFPGRFSGRQFSNSRSEMNVSTLELGDSALYLCASSFSQGWGNTIYFGEGSWLTVV.

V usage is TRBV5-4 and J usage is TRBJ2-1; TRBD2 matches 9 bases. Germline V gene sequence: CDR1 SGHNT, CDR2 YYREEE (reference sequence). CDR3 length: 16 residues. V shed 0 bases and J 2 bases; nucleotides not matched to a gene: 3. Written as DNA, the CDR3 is TGTGCCAGCAGCTTGGCCGGCGGGGGGGCCTACAATGAGCAGTTCTTC. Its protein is CASSLAGGGAYNEQFF.

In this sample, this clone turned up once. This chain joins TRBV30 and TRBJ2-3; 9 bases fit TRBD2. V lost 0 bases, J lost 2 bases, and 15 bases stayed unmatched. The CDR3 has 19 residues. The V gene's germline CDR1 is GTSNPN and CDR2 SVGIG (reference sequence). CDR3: CAWSVYAARSGGYTDTQYF. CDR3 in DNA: TGTGCCTGGAGTGTATATGCCGCTCGGAGCGGGGGGTACACAGATACGCAGTATTTT. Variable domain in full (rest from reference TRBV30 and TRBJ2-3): SQTIHQWPATLVQPVGSPLSLECTVEGTSNPNLYWYRQAAGRGLQLLFYSVGIGQISSEVPQNLSASRPQDRQFILSSKKLLLSDSGFYLCAWSVYAARSGGYTDTQYFGPGTRLTVL.

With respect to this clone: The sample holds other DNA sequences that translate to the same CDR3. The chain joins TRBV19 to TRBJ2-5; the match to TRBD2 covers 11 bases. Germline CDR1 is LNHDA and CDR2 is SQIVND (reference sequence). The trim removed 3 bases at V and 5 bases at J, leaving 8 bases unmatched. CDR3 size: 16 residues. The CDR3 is CASSMGLAGGRETQYF. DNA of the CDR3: TGTGCCAGTAGTATGGGGCTAGCGGGGGGTCGGGAGACCCAGTACTTC.

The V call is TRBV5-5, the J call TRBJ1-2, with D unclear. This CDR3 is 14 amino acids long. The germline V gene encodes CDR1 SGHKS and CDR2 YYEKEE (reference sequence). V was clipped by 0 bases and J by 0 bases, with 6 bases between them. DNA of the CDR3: TGTGCCAGCAGCTTGGCAACAGCTAACTATGGCTACACCTTC. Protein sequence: CASSLATANYGYTF. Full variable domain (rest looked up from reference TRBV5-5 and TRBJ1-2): DAGVTQSPTHLIKTRGQQVTLRCSPISGHKSVSWYQQVLGQGPQFIFQYYEKEERGRGNFPDRFSARQFPNYSSELNVNALLLGDSALYLCASSLATANYGYTFGSGTRLTVV.

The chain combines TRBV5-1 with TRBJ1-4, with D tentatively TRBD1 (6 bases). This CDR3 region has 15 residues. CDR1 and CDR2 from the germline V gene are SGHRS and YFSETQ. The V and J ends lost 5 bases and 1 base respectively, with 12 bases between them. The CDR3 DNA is TGCGCCAGCAGGAGGGGGTACGGAACTAATGAAAAACTGTTTTTT. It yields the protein CASRRGYGTNEKLFF.

In DNA form, the CDR3 reads TGTGCCAGCAGCTCCCAGCGGGGGGCCTACAATGAGCAGTTCTTC. This sequence encodes CASSSQRGAYNEQFF. The rearrangement links TRBV7-2 to TRBJ2-1; 9 nucleotides match TRBD2. The junction had 3 bases not matched to a gene; V was cut back by 4 bases and J by 2 bases. Looked up from germline, CDR1 is SGHTA and CDR2 is FQGNSA. The CDR3 consists of 15 residues.

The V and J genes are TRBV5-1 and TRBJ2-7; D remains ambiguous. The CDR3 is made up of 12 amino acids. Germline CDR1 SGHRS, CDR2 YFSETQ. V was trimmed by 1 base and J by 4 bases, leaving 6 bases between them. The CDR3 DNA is TGCGCCAGCAGCTTGAAGCCATACGAGCAGTACTTC. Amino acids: CASSLKPYEQYF.

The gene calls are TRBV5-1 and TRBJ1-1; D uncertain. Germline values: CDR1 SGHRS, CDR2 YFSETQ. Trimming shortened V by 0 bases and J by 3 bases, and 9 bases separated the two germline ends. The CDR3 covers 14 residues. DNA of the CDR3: TGCGCCAGCAGCTTGGCCGACTCAGACACTGAAGCTTTCTTT. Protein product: CASSLADSDTEAFF.